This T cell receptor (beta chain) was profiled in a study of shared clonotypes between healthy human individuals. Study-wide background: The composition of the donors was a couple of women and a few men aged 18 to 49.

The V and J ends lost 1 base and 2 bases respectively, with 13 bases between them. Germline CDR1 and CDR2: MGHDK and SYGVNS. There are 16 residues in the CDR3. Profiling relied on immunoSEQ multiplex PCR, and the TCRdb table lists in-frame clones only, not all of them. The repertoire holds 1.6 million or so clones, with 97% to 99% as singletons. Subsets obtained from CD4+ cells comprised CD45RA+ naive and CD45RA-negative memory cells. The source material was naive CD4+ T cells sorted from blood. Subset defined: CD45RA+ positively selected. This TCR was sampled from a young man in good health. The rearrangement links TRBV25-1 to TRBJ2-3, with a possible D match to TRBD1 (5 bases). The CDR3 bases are TGTGCCAGCAGTGAATGGACACCGTTAAACACAGATACGCAGTATTTT. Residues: CASSEWTPLNTDTQYF.